This paragraph reports one T cell receptor (beta chain). This entry comes from a study of blood T cell repertoires in COVID-19. For the study at large: T cells, B-cell-depleted T cells, or PBMCs provided the cDNA or gDNA that served as material.

This table comes from immunoSEQ multiplex PCR, and its TCRdb copy is limited to in-frame clones, with some not included. The data show roughly 200,000 clones, around nine tenths seen once. Trimming removed 3 bases at V and 5 bases at J, with 14 bases between. The CDR3 extends over 15 amino acids. Germline loops: CDR1 MDHEN, CDR2 SYDVKM. The chain links TRBV28 to TRBJ1-3; tentative D call: TRBD1 (6 bases). The sequencing input was PBMCs or T cells enriched from blood (not recorded which). The sequence was collected from a man between 25 and 39 years old in a cohort exposed to, infected with or recovered from COVID-19 (not recorded which). The CDR3: CASSLGGRVRNTIYF. The CDR3, as DNA: TGTGCCAGCAGTTTGGGGGGGCGTGTGAGAAACACCATATATTTT.